The clone carrying this T cell receptor (beta chain) has a single count. Antigen unknown. It was with 60 Vbeta and 13 Jbeta primers that the PCR ran. Sequencing used immunoSEQ multiplex PCR; TCRdb keeps in-frame clones, though not all of them. The table shows 99,000 or so clones, with roughly 80% occurring only once. The sample originates from a study of cytomegalovirus exposure and HLA in healthy donors. Findings of the study overall: Sequencing had likely introduced a cluster of highly shared sequence variants as an artifact.

The sequence was obtained from a man aged 55 to 70 in good health and CMV-seropositive. The specimen was PBMCs.

CDR3 nucleotides: TGCAGCGGGGGAGGGGGGGAGACCCAGTACTTC. It translates to CSGGGGETQYF. The rearrangement uses TRBV29-1 and TRBJ2-5; a weak D match, TRBD2 (7 bases). The CDR3 covers 11 residues. Trimming took off 7 bases at V and 5 bases at J, with 11 bases between the two ends. Germline V CDR1 and CDR2: SQVTM, ANQGSEA.